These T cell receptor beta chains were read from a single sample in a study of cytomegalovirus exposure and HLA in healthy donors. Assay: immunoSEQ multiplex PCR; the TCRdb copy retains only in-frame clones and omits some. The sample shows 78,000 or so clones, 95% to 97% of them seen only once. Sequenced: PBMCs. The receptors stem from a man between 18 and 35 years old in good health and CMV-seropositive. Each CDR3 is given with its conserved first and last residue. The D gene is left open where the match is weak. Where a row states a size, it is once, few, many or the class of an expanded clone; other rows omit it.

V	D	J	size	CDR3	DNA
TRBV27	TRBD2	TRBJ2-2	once	CASSGRGLAGVTGELFF	TGTGCCAGCAGTGGTCGAGGACTAGCGGGAGTCACCGGGGAGCTGTTTTTT
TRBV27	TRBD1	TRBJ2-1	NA	CASSFLGQGRWGSSYNEQFF	TGTGCCAGCAGTTTCCTCGGACAGGGGAGATGGGGAAGCTCCTACAATGAGCAGTTCTTC
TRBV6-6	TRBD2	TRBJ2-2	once	CASSGTGTSSTGELFF	TGTGCCAGCAGTGGAACCGGGACTAGCAGCACCGGGGAGCTGTTTTTT
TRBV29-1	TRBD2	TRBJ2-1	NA	CSVRGTSGRFDEQFF	TGCAGCGTCAGGGGGACTAGCGGGAGATTCGATGAGCAGTTCTTC
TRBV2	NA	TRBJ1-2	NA	CASSAPRGTNYGYTF	TGTGCCAGCAGTGCCCCCCGGGGAACTAACTATGGCTACACCTTC
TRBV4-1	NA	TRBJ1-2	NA	CASSQYRGTDDFGYTF	TGCGCCAGCAGCCAATATCGAGGAACCGACGATTTTGGCTACACCTTC
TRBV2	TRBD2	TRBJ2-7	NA	CASCRLAGVGEQYF	TGTGCCAGCTGTAGACTAGCGGGAGTCGGTGAGCAGTACTTC
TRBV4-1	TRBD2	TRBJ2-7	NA	CASSQEAGGPYEQYF	TGCGCCAGCAGCCAAGAGGCGGGAGGCCCCTACGAGCAGTACTTC
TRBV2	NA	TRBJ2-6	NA	CASSEDSYLFNVLTF	TGTGCCAGCAGTGAGGACAGTTATCTTTTCAACGTCCTGACTTTC
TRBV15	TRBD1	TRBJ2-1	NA	CATSRGLTGAYNEQFF	TGTGCCACCAGCAGAGGATTGACAGGGGCCTACAATGAGCAGTTCTTC
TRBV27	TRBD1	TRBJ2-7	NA	CASTLTGSYEQYF	TGTGCCAGCACCTTGACAGGGTCCTACGAGCAGTACTTC
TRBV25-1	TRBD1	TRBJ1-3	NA	CASSEFMGQLHGNTIYF	TGTGCCAGCAGTGAATTTATGGGACAGCTCCATGGAAACACCATATATTTT
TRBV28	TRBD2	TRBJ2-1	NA	CASSFRSRLAAPYYNEQFF	TGTGCCAGCAGTTTCAGATCGAGACTAGCGGCGCCTTACTACAATGAGCAGTTCTTC
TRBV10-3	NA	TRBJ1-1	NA	CAISESAGDTEAFF	TGTGCCATCAGTGAGTCGGCGGGGGACACTGAAGCTTTCTTT
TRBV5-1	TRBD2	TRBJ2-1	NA	CASSAGLGGGNEQFF	TGCGCCAGCAGCGCGGGACTAGGTGGCGGCAATGAGCAGTTCTTC
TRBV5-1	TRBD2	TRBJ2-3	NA	CASSFREATDTQYF	TGCGCCAGCAGCTTCCGGGAGGCAACAGATACGCAGTATTTT
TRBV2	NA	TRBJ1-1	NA	CATRGTEAFF	TGTGCCACACGAGGGACTGAAGCTTTCTTT
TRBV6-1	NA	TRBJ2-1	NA	CASSEGESREQFF	TGTGCCAGCAGTGAAGGTGAATCGCGGGAGCAGTTCTTC
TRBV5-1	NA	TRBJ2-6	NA	CASGRGQASGANVLTF	TGCGCCAGCGGTCGTGGGCAAGCCTCTGGGGCCAACGTCCTGACTTTC
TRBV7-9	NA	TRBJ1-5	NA	CASSLGQGGYQPQHF	TGTGCCAGCAGCTTAGGGCAGGGCGGCTATCAGCCCCAGCATTTT
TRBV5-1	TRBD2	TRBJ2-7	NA	CASSGGSSYEQYF	TGCGCCAGCAGCGGCGGGAGCTCCTACGAGCAGTACTTC
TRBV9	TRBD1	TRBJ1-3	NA	CASSVDRGRTSGNTIYF	TGTGCCAGCAGCGTAGACAGGGGTCGAACCTCTGGAAACACCATATATTTT
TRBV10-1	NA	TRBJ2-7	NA	CASSDGPPYEQYF	TGCGCCAGCAGTGATGGCCCTCCCTACGAGCAGTACTTC
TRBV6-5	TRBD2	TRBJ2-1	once	CASSYIAGAETNEQFF	TGTGCCAGCAGTTATATCGCGGGAGCGGAGACCAATGAGCAGTTCTTC
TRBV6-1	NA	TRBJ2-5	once	CASSDLGETQYF	TGTGCCAGCAGTGATCTAGGAGAGACCCAGTACTTC
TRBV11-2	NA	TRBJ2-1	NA	CASSLTPFGEQFF	TGTGCCAGCAGCCTAACCCCCTTCGGGGAGCAGTTCTTC
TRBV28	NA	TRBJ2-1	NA	CASRFKWQFF	TGTGCCAGCAGATTTAAATGGCAGTTCTTC
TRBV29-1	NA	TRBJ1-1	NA	CSARDGAFIEAFF	TGCAGCGCCCGTGATGGGGCGTTTATTGAAGCTTTCTTT
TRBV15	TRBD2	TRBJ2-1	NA	CATGTGGSRGEQFF	TGTGCCACCGGGACCGGGGGGAGTAGGGGTGAGCAGTTCTTC
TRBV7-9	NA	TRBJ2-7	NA	CASSSTAGTYYEQYF	TGTGCCAGCAGCTCCACGGCGGGAACCTACTACGAGCAGTACTTC
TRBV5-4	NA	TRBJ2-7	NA	CASSLSSYEQYF	TGTGCCAGCAGCCTTAGCTCCTACGAGCAGTACTTC
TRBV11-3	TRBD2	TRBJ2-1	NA	CASSPTSGSSYNEQFF	TGTGCCAGCAGTCCAACTAGCGGGAGCTCCTACAATGAGCAGTTCTTC
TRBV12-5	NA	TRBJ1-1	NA	CASGLVGGTEAFF	TGTGCTAGTGGTTTGGTAGGGGGCACTGAAGCTTTCTTT
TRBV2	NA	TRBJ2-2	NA	CASSEQGPTGELFF	TGTGCCAGCAGTGAACAGGGGCCCACCGGGGAGCTGTTTTTT
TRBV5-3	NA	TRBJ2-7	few	CARTGYASYEQYF	TGTGCCAGAACGGGGTACGCTTCCTACGAGCAGTACTTC